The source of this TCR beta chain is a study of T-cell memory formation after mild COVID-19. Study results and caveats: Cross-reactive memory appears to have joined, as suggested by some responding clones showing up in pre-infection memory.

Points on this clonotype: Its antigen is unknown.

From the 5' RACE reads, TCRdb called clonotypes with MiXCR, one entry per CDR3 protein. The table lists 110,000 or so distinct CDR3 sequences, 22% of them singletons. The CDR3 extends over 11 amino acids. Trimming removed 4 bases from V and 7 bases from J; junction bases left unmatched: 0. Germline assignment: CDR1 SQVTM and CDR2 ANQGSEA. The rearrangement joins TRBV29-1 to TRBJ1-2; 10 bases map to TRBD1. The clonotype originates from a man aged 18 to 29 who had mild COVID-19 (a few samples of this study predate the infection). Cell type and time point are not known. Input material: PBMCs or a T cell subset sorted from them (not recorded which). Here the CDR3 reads CSVGQGAGYTF. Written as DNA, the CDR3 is TGCAGCGTTGGACAGGGGGCTGGCTACACCTTC.